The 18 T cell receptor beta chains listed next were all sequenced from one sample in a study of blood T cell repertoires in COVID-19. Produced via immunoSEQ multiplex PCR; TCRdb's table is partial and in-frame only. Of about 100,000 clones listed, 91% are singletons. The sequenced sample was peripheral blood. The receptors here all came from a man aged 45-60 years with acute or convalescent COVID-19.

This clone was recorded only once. CDR3 region: CASGPEDEQYF. The DNA for the CDR3 is TGTGCTAGTGGACCGGAGGACGAGCAGTACTTC. The V call is TRBV12-5, the J call TRBJ2-7; D is perhaps TRBD2 (5 bases). This CDR3 comprises 11 residues. Germline V gene data show CDR1 as LGHNT and CDR2 as FRNRAP. Trimming pared 6 bases from V and 5 bases from J, leaving 8 bases between.

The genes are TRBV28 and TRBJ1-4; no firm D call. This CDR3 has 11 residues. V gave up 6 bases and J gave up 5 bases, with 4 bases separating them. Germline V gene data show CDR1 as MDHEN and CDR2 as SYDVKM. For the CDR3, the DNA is TGTGCCAGCAGGGCAAATGAAAAACTGTTTTTT. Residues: CASRANEKLFF.

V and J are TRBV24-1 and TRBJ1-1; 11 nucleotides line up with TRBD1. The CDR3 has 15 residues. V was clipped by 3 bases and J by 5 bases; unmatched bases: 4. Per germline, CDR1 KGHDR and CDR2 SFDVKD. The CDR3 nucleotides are TGTGCCACCAGTGATCCAGGACAGGGGGCTACTGAAGCTTTCTTT. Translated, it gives CATSDPGQGATEAFF.

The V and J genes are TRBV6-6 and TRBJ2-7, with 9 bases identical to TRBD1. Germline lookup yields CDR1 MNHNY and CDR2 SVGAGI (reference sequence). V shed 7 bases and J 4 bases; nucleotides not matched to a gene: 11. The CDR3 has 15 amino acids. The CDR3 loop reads CASTFGWTGEYEQYF. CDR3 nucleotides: TGTGCCAGCACCTTCGGATGGACAGGGGAGTACGAGCAGTACTTC.

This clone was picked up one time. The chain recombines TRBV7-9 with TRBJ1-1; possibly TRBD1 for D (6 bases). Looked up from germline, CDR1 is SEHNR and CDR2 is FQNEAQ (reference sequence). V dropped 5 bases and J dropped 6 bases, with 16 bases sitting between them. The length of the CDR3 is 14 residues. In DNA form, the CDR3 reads TGTGCCAGCAGCCCCCGGGACATCTTGGCTGAAGCTTTCTTT. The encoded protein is CASSPRDILAEAFF. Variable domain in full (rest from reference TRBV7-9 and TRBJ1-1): DTGVSQNPRHKITKRGQNVTFRCDPISEHNRLYWYRQTLGQGPEFLTYFQNEAQLEKSRLLSDRFSAERPKGSFSTLEIQRTEQGDSAMYLCASSPRDILAEAFFGQGTRLTVV.

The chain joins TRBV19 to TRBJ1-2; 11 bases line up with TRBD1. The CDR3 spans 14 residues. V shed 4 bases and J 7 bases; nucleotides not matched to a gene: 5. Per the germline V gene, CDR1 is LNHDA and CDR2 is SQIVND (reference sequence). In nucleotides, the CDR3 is TGTGCCAGTAGTACGGACAGGGGGCGGTTTGGCTACACCTTC. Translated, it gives CASSTDRGRFGYTF. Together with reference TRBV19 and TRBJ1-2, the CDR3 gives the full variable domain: DGGITQSPKYLFRKEGQNVTLSCEQNLNHDAMYWYRQDPGQGLRLIYYSQIVNDFQKGDIAEGYSVSREKKESFPLTVTSAQKNPTAFYLCASSTDRGRFGYTFGSGTRLTVV.

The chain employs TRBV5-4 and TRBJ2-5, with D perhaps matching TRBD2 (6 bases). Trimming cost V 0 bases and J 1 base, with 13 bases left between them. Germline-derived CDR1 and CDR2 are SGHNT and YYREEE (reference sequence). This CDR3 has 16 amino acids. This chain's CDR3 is CASSLGGRGIQETQYF. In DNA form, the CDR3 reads TGTGCCAGCAGCTTGGGGGGACGGGGGATCCAAGAGACCCAGTACTTC.

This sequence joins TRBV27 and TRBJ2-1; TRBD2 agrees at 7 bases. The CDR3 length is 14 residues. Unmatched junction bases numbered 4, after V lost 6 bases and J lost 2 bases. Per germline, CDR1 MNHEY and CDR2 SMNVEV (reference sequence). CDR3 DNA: TGTGCCAGCAGGATACTAGCGACCTACAATGAGCAGTTCTTC. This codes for CASRILATYNEQFF.

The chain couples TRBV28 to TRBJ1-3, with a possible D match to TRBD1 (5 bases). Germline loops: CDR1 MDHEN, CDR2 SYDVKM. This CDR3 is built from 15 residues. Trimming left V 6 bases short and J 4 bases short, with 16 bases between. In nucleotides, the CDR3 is TGTGCCAGCAGCCCACCTGGGGCAAAGGGAAACACCATATATTTT. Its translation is CASSPPGAKGNTIYF.

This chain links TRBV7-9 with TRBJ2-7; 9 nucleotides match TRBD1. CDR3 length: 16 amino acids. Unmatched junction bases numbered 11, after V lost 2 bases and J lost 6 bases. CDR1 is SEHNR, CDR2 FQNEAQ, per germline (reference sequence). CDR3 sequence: CASSLFEGTGLAEQYF. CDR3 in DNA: TGTGCCAGCAGCTTATTTGAAGGGACAGGGTTAGCCGAGCAGTACTTC. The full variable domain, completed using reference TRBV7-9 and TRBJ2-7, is DTGVSQNPRHKITKRGQNVTFRCDPISEHNRLYWYRQTLGQGPEFLTYFQNEAQLEKSRLLSDRFSAERPKGSFSTLEIQRTEQGDSAMYLCASSLFEGTGLAEQYFGPGTRLTVT.

CDR3 nucleotides: TGTGCCAGCAGCTTACCCCAGGGGCACACCGGGGAGCTGTTTTTT. It specifies CASSLPQGHTGELFF. This chain links TRBV11-3 with TRBJ2-2; D might be TRBD1 (6 bases). The V end lost 2 bases, the J end lost 3 bases, and 10 bases lay between the germline ends. This CDR3 is 15 amino acids long. Germline-derived CDR1 and CDR2 are SGHNT and YENEEA. The whole variable domain, remainder taken from reference TRBV11-3 and TRBJ2-2, is EAGVVQSPRYKIIEKKQPVAFWCNPISGHNTLYWYLQNLGQGPELLIRYENEEAVDDSQLPKDRFSAERLKGVDSTLKIQPAELGDSAVYLCASSLPQGHTGELFFGEGSRLTVL.

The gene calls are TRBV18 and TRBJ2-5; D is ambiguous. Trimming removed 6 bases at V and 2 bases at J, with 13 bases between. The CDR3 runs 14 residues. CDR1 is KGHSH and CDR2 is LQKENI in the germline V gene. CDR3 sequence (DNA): TGTGCCAGCTCCCGACCCCGGCGGCAAGAGACCCAGTACTTC. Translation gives CASSRPRRQETQYF.

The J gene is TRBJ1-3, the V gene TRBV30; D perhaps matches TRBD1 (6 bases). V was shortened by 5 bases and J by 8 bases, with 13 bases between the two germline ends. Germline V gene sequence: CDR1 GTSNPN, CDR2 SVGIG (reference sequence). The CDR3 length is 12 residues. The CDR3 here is CAWGADRHTIYF. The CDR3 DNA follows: TGTGCCTGGGGAGCGGACAGACACACCATATATTTT. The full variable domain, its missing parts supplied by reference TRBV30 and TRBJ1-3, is SQTIHQWPATLVQPVGSPLSLECTVEGTSNPNLYWYRQAAGRGLQLLFYSVGIGQISSEVPQNLSASRPQDRQFILSSKKLLLSDSGFYLCAWGADRHTIYFGEGSWLTVV.

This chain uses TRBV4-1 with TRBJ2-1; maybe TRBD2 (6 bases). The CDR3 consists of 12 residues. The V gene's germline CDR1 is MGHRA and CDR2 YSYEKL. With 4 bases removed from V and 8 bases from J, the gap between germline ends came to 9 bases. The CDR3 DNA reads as TGCGCCAGCAGCCGGCGCGGGGATGAGCAGTTCTTC. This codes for CASSRRGDEQFF.

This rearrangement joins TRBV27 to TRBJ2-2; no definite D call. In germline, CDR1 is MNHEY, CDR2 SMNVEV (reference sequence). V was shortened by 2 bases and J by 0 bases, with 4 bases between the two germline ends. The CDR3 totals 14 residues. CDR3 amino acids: CASSLDTNTGELFF. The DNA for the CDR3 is TGTGCCAGCAGTTTAGACACGAACACCGGGGAGCTGTTTTTT.

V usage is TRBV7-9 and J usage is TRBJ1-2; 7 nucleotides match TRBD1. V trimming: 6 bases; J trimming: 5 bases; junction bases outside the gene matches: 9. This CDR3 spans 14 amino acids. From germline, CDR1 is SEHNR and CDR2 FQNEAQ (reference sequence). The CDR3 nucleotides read TGTGCCAGCAGTTCCTCCGGGACAGTTTATGGCTACACCTTC. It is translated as CASSSSGTVYGYTF.

The CDR3 here is CASSLGVNYGYTF. CDR3 bases: TGTGCCAGCAGTTTAGGGGTTAACTATGGCTACACCTTC. The chain links TRBV6-2 or TRBV6-3 to TRBJ1-2; D might be TRBD1 (5 bases). V was trimmed by 4 bases and J by 1 base, leaving 7 bases between them. The CDR3 sequence is 13 residues long. Germline assignment: CDR1 MNHEY and CDR2 SVGEGT.

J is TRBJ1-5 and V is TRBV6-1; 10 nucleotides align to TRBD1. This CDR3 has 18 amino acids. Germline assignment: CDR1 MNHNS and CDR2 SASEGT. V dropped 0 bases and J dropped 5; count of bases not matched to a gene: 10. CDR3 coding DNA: TGTGCCAGCAGTGAAGCTCCTTCCGACAGGGGGCTTCATCAGCCCCAGCATTTT. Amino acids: CASSEAPSDRGLHQPQHF.